Presented here are 25 T cell receptor beta chains from one specimen sequenced in a study of beta chain features in type 1 diabetes. Sequenced material consisted of expressed TCRB transcripts (all of the isolated RNA was reverse transcribed). Clones were read by immunoSEQ multiplex PCR, and TCRdb kept only the in-frame ones, dropping some. The repertoire holds about 230,000 clones, with more than 9% as singletons. Sequenced: naive CD4+ T cells from blood. These receptors all stem from a woman between 18 and 29 years old in good health.

This clone was seen only a few times. The chain recombines TRBV15 with TRBJ2-7; 8 positions match TRBD2. Germline CDR1 LNHNV, CDR2 YYDKDF (reference sequence). Germline trimming cut 3 bases from V and 4 bases from J; bases unmatched to any gene: 8. The CDR3 runs to 15 residues. The CDR3 sequence is CATSRASGRIYEQYF. In DNA form, the CDR3 reads TGTGCCACCAGCAGGGCTAGCGGGCGAATATACGAGCAGTACTTC. The whole variable domain, remainder taken from reference TRBV15 and TRBJ2-7, is DAMVIQNPRYQVTQFGKPVTLSCSQTLNHNVMYWYQQKSSQAPKLLFHYYDKDFNNEADTPDNFQSRRPNTSFCFLDIRSPGLGDTAMYLCATSRASGRIYEQYFGPGTRLTVT.

V is TRBV30 and J is TRBJ2-2; 8 nucleotides agree with TRBD2. CDR1 is GTSNPN, CDR2 SVGIG, per germline (reference sequence). The CDR3 runs to 13 residues. J was trimmed by 5 bases and V by 6 bases; bases with no gene match: 5. CDR3 nucleotide sequence: TGTGCCTGCCAAGAGCGGGGGACCGGGGAGCTGTTTTTT. The encoded protein is CACQERGTGELFF.

The rearrangement uses TRBV6-1 and TRBJ1-5; TRBD1 is a possible D gene (6 bases). Germline CDR1 and CDR2: MNHNS and SASEGT. CDR3 size: 13 residues. V gave up 5 bases and J gave up 4 bases, with 9 bases separating them. CDR3 in amino acids: CASSFGQNQPQHF. The CDR3 DNA reads TGTGCCAGCAGTTTCGGACAGAATCAGCCCCAGCATTTT.

This clone turned up a few times. This chain uses TRBV6-6 with TRBJ2-1; maybe TRBD1 (6 bases). The CDR3 length is 14 residues. V lost 5 bases and J 0 bases, leaving 8 bases between the germline ends. From germline, CDR1 is MNHNY and CDR2 SVGAGI (reference sequence). The CDR3 region is CASSPGHSYNEQFF. CDR3 in DNA: TGTGCCAGCAGTCCGGGACACTCCTACAATGAGCAGTTCTTC.

This clone was seen many times. The rearrangement joins TRBV29-1 to TRBJ2-7; D gene ambiguous. Germline CDR1 is SQVTM and CDR2 is ANQGSEA. The CDR3 spans 11 residues. V dropped 6 bases and J dropped 6 bases, with 12 bases sitting between them. This CDR3 is CSVAPGSEQYF. DNA of the CDR3: TGCAGCGTCGCGCCGGGTAGCGAGCAGTACTTC.

This chain connects TRBV9 to TRBJ1-1; D is perhaps TRBD1 (5 bases). V lost 2 bases and J 4 bases, leaving 15 bases between the germline ends. The CDR3 runs 15 residues. Germline loops: CDR1 SGDLS, CDR2 YYNGEE. CDR3 region: CASSVADVGGTEAFF. CDR3 DNA sequence: TGTGCCAGCAGCGTGGCCGACGTGGGGGGCACTGAAGCTTTCTTT.

In the case of this clone: One junction end does not reproduce the germline sequence, and a read error may be involved. The chain uses TRBV4-1 and TRBJ2-5; D ambiguous. Germline CDR1 and CDR2: MGHRA and YSYEKL. This CDR3 region has 16 residues. CDR3 region: CASSQDADHRRETQYF. For the CDR3, the DNA is TGTGCCAGCAGCCAAGATGCCGATCATCGCAGGGAGACCCAGTACTTC.

This clone came up a few times. The chain links TRBV19 to TRBJ2-1; tentative D call: TRBD2 (6 bases). The V and J ends lost 8 bases and 1 base respectively, with 15 bases between them. Germline CDR1 reads LNHDA; CDR2 reads SQIVND (reference sequence). This CDR3 comprises 15 residues. The CDR3 bases are TGTGCCAGTGGACCCTGGGGGGTTTCCTACAATGAGCAGTTCTTC. Protein: CASGPWGVSYNEQFF.

This clone has only a few counts. This sequence joins TRBV29-1 and TRBJ2-5, with 7 bases aligning to TRBD2. The better agreement between TRBJ2-7 and the DNA end casts doubt on the J call. Germline values: CDR1 SQVTM, CDR2 ANQGSEA. The CDR3 totals 12 residues. CDR3 protein: CSVASGIYEQYF. Written as DNA, the CDR3 is TGCAGCGTTGCTAGCGGAATTTACGAGCAGTACTTC.

In this sample, this clone turned up a few times. The same CDR3 also results from other DNA sequences found in this sample. V usage is TRBV5-1 and J usage is TRBJ2-3, with D unclear. Per the germline V gene, CDR1 is SGHRS and CDR2 is YFSETQ. V was trimmed by 0 bases and J by 1 base, leaving 3 bases between them. This CDR3 is built from 13 residues. In DNA form, the CDR3 reads TGCGCCAGCAGCTTGGCAGGCACAGATACGCAGTATTTT. Residues: CASSLAGTDTQYF.

This clone was seen a few times. The chain combines TRBV5-1 with TRBJ2-2; TRBD1 might be the D (5 bases). Trimming left V 4 bases short and J 2 bases short, with 12 bases between. Germline V CDR1 and CDR2: SGHRS, YFSETQ. The CDR3 loop spans 15 amino acids. For the CDR3, the DNA is TGCGCCAGCAGCCACCCAAGGGGAAACACCGGGGAGCTGTTTTTT. This sequence encodes CASSHPRGNTGELFF.

The chain links TRBV28 to TRBJ1-2; perhaps TRBD1 as D (5 bases). CDR3 length: 13 amino acids. V gave up 5 bases and J gave up 3 bases, with 10 bases separating them. Germline assignment: CDR1 MDHEN and CDR2 SYDVKM. The DNA of the CDR3 is TGTGCCAGCAGTATCAGGGATGACTATGGCTACACCTTC. Amino acids: CASSIRDDYGYTF.

V usage is TRBV28 and J usage is TRBJ2-7; TRBD2 might be the D (6 bases). The CDR3 sequence is 14 residues long. V was trimmed by 4 bases and J by 1 base, leaving 11 bases between them. Germline assignment: CDR1 MDHEN and CDR2 SYDVKM. CDR3 coding DNA: TGTGCCAGCAGTTCGGGGGTACGGTCCTACGAGCAGTACTTC. This encodes CASSSGVRSYEQYF.

Remarks on this clone: Other nucleotide sequences in the sample specify the same CDR3. The chain joins TRBV7-3 to TRBJ2-1; 10 positions agree with TRBD1. This CDR3 has 14 residues. Germline V gene lookup returns CDR1 SGHTA and CDR2 FQGTGA. V lost 5 bases to trimming and J lost 6 bases; unmatched junction nucleotides: 4. The CDR3 DNA follows: TGTGCCAGCAGCCCTCGGACAGGGGGCAATGAGCAGTTCTTC. This codes for CASSPRTGGNEQFF.

This clone came up a few times. The CDR3 reads CASSSGRHTEAFF. CDR3 in DNA: TGTGCCAGCAGTTCCGGGAGGCACACTGAAGCTTTCTTT. The chain recombines TRBV6-6 with TRBJ1-1; no clear D. Germline-derived CDR1 and CDR2 are MNHNY and SVGAGI (reference sequence). V was shortened by 4 bases and J by 3 bases, with 9 bases between the two germline ends. The CDR3 sequence is 13 residues long.

This sequence joins TRBV7-9 and TRBJ2-7; 10 positions match TRBD1. Trimming at V came to 6 bases and at J to 5 bases, leaving 10 bases not matched to a gene. The CDR3 contains 15 residues. Germline V gene lookup returns CDR1 SEHNR and CDR2 FQNEAQ (reference sequence). The CDR3 nucleotides are TGTGCCAGCAGTCGGACAGGGGGGGTCGGTGACGAGCAGTACTTC. Protein product: CASSRTGGVGDEQYF. Full variable domain (remainder filled in from reference TRBV7-9 and TRBJ2-7): DTGVSQNPRHKITKRGQNVTFRCDPISEHNRLYWYRQTLGQGPEFLTYFQNEAQLEKSRLLSDRFSAERPKGSFSTLEIQRTEQGDSAMYLCASSRTGGVGDEQYFGPGTRLTVT.

This sequence joins TRBV12-5 and TRBJ1-1, with no clear D. Germline V CDR1 and CDR2: LGHNT, FRNRAP. V was trimmed by 8 bases and J by 1 base, leaving 14 bases between them. The CDR3 runs to 14 residues. The CDR3 DNA sequence: TGTGCTAGTAGGAGGCAGCTATCGAACACTGAAGCTTTCTTT. The encoded protein is CASRRQLSNTEAFF. Combining the CDR3 with reference TRBV12-5 and TRBJ1-1 gives the whole variable domain DARVTQTPRHKVTEMGQEVTMRCQPILGHNTVFWYRQTMMQGLELLAYFRNRAPLDDSGMPKDRFSAEMPDATLATLKIQPSEPRDSAVYFCASRRQLSNTEAFFGQGTRLTVV.

The gene calls are TRBV9 and TRBJ1-6; D unresolved. This CDR3 contains 15 residues. The V gene lost 0 bases and the J gene lost 8 bases, with 12 bases spanning the gap. Germline-derived CDR1 and CDR2 are SGDLS and YYNGEE. CDR3 nucleotides: TGTGCCAGCAGCGTAGTGGATAGCTCCGATTCACCCCTCCACTTT. It specifies CASSVVDSSDSPLHF.

This clone appeared a few times. V and J are TRBV7-9 and TRBJ2-3; 10 positions agree with TRBD2. This CDR3 has 17 amino acids. The germline gives CDR1 SEHNR, CDR2 FQNEAQ (reference sequence). J gave up 4 bases and V 5 bases, and 12 bases lay outside the gene matches. DNA for the CDR3: TGTGCCAGCAGCCCCCGAAGCGGGAGGGCCTTGGCAGATACGCAGTATTTT. Encoded protein: CASSPRSGRALADTQYF. Supplemented by reference TRBV7-9 and TRBJ2-3, the full variable domain reads DTGVSQNPRHKITKRGQNVTFRCDPISEHNRLYWYRQTLGQGPEFLTYFQNEAQLEKSRLLSDRFSAERPKGSFSTLEIQRTEQGDSAMYLCASSPRSGRALADTQYFGPGTRLTVL.

This clone has a handful of counts. This chain joins TRBV6-1 and TRBJ2-7, with D tentatively TRBD2 (5 bases). The CDR3 runs 15 residues. The V and J ends lost 7 bases and 5 bases respectively, with 21 bases between them. Germline values: CDR1 MNHNS, CDR2 SASEGT. The CDR3 nucleotides are TGTGCCAGCATCCTTATGGGCGCGGGCGAAGACGAGCAGTACTTC. This translates into CASILMGAGEDEQYF.

The V call is TRBV27, the J call TRBJ2-1, with a tentative D call TRBD2 (5 bases). Between the trimmed V and J ends, which lost 6 bases and 8 bases, there was a span of 26 bases. This CDR3 spans 17 amino acids. Germline values: CDR1 MNHEY, CDR2 SMNVEV (reference sequence). For the CDR3, the DNA is TGTGCCAGCAGCCGTACAAGAAACCGGGTCGGCGGGCATGAGCAGTTCTTC. This sequence encodes CASSRTRNRVGGHEQFF.

The V call is TRBV30, the J call TRBJ2-3; 9 bases are shared with TRBD1. V lost 5 bases and J lost 6; bases outside the gene matches: 12. The CDR3 has 15 amino acids. Per germline, CDR1 GTSNPN and CDR2 SVGIG (reference sequence). The CDR3: CAWARGTGQVDTQYF. Written as DNA, the CDR3 is TGTGCCTGGGCGCGGGGGACAGGGCAAGTGGATACGCAGTATTTT.

This clone was recorded at least ten times. The rearrangement joins TRBV30 to TRBJ1-4; D is unclear. The CDR3 spans 11 residues. Trimming cost V 3 bases and J 4 bases, with 3 bases left between them. Germline assignment: CDR1 GTSNPN and CDR2 SVGIG (reference sequence). CDR3 nucleotide sequence: TGTGCCTGGAGCCGTAATGAAAAACTGTTTTTT. Translating gives CAWSRNEKLFF. The variable domain in full, with the rest retrieved from reference TRBV30 and TRBJ1-4, is SQTIHQWPATLVQPVGSPLSLECTVEGTSNPNLYWYRQAAGRGLQLLFYSVGIGQISSEVPQNLSASRPQDRQFILSSKKLLLSDSGFYLCAWSRNEKLFFGSGTQLSVL.

This clone was seen more than once but under ten times. J is TRBJ2-7 and V is TRBV7-6; 8 nucleotides line up with TRBD2. J gave up 4 bases and V 3 bases, and 17 bases lay outside the gene matches. The CDR3 spans 18 residues. In germline, CDR1 is SGHVS, CDR2 FNYEAQ. The CDR3 nucleotides read TGTGCCAGCAGCTTTAATTCCCGGGGGGGATCCACCCTATACGAGCAGTACTTC. This sequence encodes CASSFNSRGGSTLYEQYF.

The chain carries TRBV4-2 and TRBJ2-3, with a tentative D call TRBD2 (5 bases). The CDR3 runs 16 residues. V shed 1 base and J shed 2 bases, with 13 bases lying between them. Germline lookup yields CDR1 LGHNA and CDR2 YNFKEQ. The CDR3 bases are TGTGCCAGCAGCCAAGTTTCGGAGAGGGTCACAGATACGCAGTATTTT. This encodes CASSQVSERVTDTQYF.